This T cell receptor beta chain comes out of a study of blood T cells in healthy people across ages. Findings and limits, study-wide: Any changes in expanded clonotypes were possibly confounded, as donor CMV status remained unknown.

The V gene end was trimmed by 5 bases and the J gene end by 4 bases; junction bases not matched to a gene: 9. This CDR3 comprises 15 residues. Aged roughly 6 to 100, donors were systemically healthy Caucasians from Russia. Extraction of total RNA produced a minimum of 5.5 micrograms from each sample. A second PCR, run for roughly 7 to 12 cycles, used a sample-barcoded 5' primer plus a J-beta primer mix. At least 2.5 million CDR3-containing paired-end reads were obtained per sample. MiXCR, applied by TCRdb to the 5' RACE reads, yields one record per CDR3 protein. Here the sample spans 850,000 to 1,100,000 distinct CDR3 sequences, more than 30% being singletons. For this clonotype: Its target is unknown.

This sequence originates from a man younger than 35 in good health. Sequences were obtained from blood. The rearrangement links TRBV12-3 or TRBV12-4 to TRBJ1-1, with 8 nucleotides matching TRBD1. The CDR3 bases are TGTGCCAGCAGTCCCGGACAGGGAGGCATCACTGAAGCTTTCTTT. Amino acid sequence: CASSPGQGGITEAFF.